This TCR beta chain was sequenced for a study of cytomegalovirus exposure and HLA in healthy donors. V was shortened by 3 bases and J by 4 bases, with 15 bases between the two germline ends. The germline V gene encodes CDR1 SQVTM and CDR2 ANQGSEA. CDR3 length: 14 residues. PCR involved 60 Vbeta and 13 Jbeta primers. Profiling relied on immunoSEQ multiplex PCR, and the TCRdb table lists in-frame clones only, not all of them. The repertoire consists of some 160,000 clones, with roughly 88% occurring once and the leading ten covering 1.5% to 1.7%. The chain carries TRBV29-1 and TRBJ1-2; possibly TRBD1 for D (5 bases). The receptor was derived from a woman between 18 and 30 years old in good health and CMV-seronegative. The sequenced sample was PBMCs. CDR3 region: CSVDPPDSPYGYTF. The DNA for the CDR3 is TGCAGCGTTGACCCACCCGACAGCCCCTATGGCTACACCTTC.